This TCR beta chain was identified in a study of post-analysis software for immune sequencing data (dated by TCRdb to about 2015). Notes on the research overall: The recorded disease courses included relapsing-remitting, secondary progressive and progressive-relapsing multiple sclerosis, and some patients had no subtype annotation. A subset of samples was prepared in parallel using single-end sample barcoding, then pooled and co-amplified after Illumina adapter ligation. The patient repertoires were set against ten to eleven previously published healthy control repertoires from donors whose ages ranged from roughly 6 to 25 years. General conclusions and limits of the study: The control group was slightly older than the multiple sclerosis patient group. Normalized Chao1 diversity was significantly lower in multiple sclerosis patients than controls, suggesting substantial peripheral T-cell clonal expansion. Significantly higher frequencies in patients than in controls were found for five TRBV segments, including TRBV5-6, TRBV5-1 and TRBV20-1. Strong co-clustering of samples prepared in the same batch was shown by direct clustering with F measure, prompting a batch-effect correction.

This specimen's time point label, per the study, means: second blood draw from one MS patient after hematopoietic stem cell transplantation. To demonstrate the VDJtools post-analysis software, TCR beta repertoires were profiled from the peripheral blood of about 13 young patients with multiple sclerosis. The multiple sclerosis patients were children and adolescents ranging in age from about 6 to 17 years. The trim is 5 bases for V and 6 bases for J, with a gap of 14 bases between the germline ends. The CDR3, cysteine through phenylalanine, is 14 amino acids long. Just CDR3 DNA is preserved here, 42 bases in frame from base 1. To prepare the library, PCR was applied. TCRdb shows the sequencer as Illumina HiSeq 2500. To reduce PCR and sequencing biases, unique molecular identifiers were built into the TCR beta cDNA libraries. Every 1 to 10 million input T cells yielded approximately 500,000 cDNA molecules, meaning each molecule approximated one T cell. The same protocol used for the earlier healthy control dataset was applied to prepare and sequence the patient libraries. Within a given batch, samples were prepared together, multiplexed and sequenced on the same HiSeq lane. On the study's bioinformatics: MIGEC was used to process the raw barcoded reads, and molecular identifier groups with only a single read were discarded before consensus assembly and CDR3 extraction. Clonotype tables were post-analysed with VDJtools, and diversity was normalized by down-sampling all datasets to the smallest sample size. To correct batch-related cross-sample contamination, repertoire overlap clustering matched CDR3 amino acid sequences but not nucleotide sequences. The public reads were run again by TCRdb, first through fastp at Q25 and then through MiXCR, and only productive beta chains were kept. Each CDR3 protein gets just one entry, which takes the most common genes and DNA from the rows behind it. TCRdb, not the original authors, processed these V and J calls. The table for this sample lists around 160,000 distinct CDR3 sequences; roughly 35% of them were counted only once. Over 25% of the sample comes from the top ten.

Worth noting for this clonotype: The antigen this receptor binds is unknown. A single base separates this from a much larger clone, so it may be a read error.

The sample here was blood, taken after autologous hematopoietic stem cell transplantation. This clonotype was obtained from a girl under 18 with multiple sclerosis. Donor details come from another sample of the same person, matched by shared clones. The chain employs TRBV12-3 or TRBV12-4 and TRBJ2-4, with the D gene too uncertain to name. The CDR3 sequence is CASSVRDSTNIQYF. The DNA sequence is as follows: TGTGCCAGCAGTGTACGAGACTCCACAAACATTCAGTACTTC.